The 31 T cell receptor beta chains below come from one sample, sequenced in a study of T cell changes during pregnancy in multiple sclerosis. Clones were sequenced by immunoSEQ multiplex PCR, and TCRdb holds only the in-frame ones, with some missing. The sample contains approximately 32,000 clones, about 93% of which appear only once. Sequenced material: CD4+ T cells from peripheral blood mononuclear cells, taken in the second trimester of pregnancy. The source is a female donor with multiple sclerosis, enrolled in a pregnancy study.

The rearrangement uses TRBV29-1 and TRBJ2-5, with a tentative D call TRBD1 (5 bases). V was trimmed by 7 bases and J by 1 base, leaving 16 bases between them. Germline-derived CDR1 and CDR2 are SQVTM and ANQGSEA. This CDR3 contains 14 residues. This CDR3 reads CSARDRLSQETQYF. CDR3 DNA sequence: TGCAGCGCCCGCGACAGATTGTCCCAAGAGACCCAGTACTTC. The full variable domain, completed using reference TRBV29-1 and TRBJ2-5, is SAVISQKPSRDICQRGTSLTIQCQVDSQVTMMFWYRQQPGQSLTLIATANQGSEATYESGFVIDKFPISRPNLTFSTLTVSNMSPEDSSIYLCSARDRLSQETQYFGPGTRLLVL.

The J gene is TRBJ2-1, the V gene TRBV5-1; TRBD2 is a possible D gene (6 bases). V was trimmed by 4 bases and J by 5 bases, leaving 16 bases between them. The CDR3 consists of 15 residues. Germline V gene sequence: CDR1 SGHRS, CDR2 YFSETQ. CDR3 DNA sequence: TGCGCCAGCAGCCGGGACTCCACAAGCCACAATGAGCAGTTCTTC. Amino acids: CASSRDSTSHNEQFF.

The chain links TRBV28 to TRBJ2-7, with D hard to call. Deletions cut 9 bases from V and 1 base from J, with 16 bases between. Germline-derived CDR1 and CDR2 are MDHEN and SYDVKM. The CDR3 totals 14 residues. CDR3 in amino acids: CASALVGFSYEQYF. CDR3 sequence (DNA): TGTGCCAGTGCTCTCGTCGGGTTTTCCTACGAGCAGTACTTC.

The chain combines TRBV19 with TRBJ2-1; no reliable D call. The CDR3 runs to 14 residues. V lost 7 bases to trimming and J lost 8 bases, with 18 bases between them. Germline-derived CDR1 and CDR2 are LNHDA and SQIVND (reference sequence). CDR3 protein: CASNGWRSSDEQFF. The CDR3 nucleotides read TGTGCCAGTAATGGCTGGCGGTCCTCCGATGAGCAGTTCTTC.

J is TRBJ2-3 and V is TRBV5-4, with 10 bases lining up with TRBD1. V was pared by 5 bases and J by 2 bases, with 8 bases of the junction left unmatched. This CDR3 region has 16 residues. Germline lookup yields CDR1 SGHNT and CDR2 YYREEE (reference sequence). CDR3 sequence: CASSQPGQGITDTQYF. The CDR3 bases are TGTGCCAGCAGTCAACCGGGACAGGGGATCACAGATACGCAGTATTTT. Variable domain in full (rest from reference TRBV5-4 and TRBJ2-3): ETGVTQSPTHLIKTRGQQVTLRCSSQSGHNTVSWYQQALGQGPQFIFQYYREEENGRGNFPPRFSGLQFPNYSSELNVNALELDDSALYLCASSQPGQGITDTQYFGPGTRLTVL.

The genes are TRBV30 and TRBJ2-2; 10 bases fit TRBD2. Trimming took 3 bases from V and 3 from J; bases not matched to a gene: 10. Germline CDR1 and CDR2: GTSNPN and SVGIG (reference sequence). The CDR3 is 17 amino acids. The CDR3 bases are TGTGCCTGGAGAGGGACTAGCGTTGGAGACGACACCGGGGAGCTGTTTTTT. Translated, it gives CAWRGTSVGDDTGELFF.

The rearrangement joins TRBV5-1 to TRBJ1-1; TRBD1 aligns across 8 bases. The CDR3 covers 15 residues. The ends lost 3 bases at V and 0 bases at J; junction bases unmatched: 4. The V gene's germline CDR1 is SGHRS and CDR2 YFSETQ. The CDR3: CASSSRQGMNTEAFF. The CDR3 nucleotides read TGCGCCAGCAGCTCCCGACAGGGGATGAACACTGAAGCTTTCTTT.

The genes are TRBV29-1 and TRBJ2-1; 9 bases line up with TRBD1. The junction had 9 bases not matched to a gene; V was cut back by 7 bases and J by 5 bases. Germline V gene lookup returns CDR1 SQVTM and CDR2 ANQGSEA. This CDR3 spans 14 amino acids. CDR3 nucleotide sequence: TGCAGCGCCCAAGGACAGGGGAGGCACAATGAGCAGTTCTTC. Its protein is CSAQGQGRHNEQFF.

The rearrangement joins TRBV6-6 to TRBJ2-1; weak D call: TRBD2 (5 bases). V lost 7 bases and J 0 bases, leaving 10 bases between the germline ends. Germline CDR1 is MNHNY and CDR2 is SVGAGI (reference sequence). There are 14 residues in the CDR3. Here the CDR3 reads CASTQRSSYNEQFF. Here the CDR3 DNA reads TGTGCCAGCACCCAGCGGAGCTCCTACAATGAGCAGTTCTTC.

This clone showed up just once. The chain has TRBV7-2 and TRBJ2-5; possibly TRBD1 for D (8 bases). CDR1 and CDR2 from the germline V gene are SGHTA and FQGNSA. The CDR3 has 17 amino acids. V lost 0 bases to trimming and J lost 4 bases, with 18 bases between them. CDR3 bases: TGTGCCAGCAGCTTAGCGATAGACAGGGGAGGGAGAGAGACCCAGTACTTC. It yields the protein CASSLAIDRGGRETQYF.

J is TRBJ2-2 and V is TRBV7-2; TRBD1 aligns across 8 bases. The CDR3 runs to 15 residues. V trimming: 2 bases; J trimming: 6 bases; junction bases outside the gene matches: 5. Germline V gene lookup returns CDR1 SGHTA and CDR2 FQGNSA. Here the CDR3 reads CASSLRTGQAGELFF. CDR3 coding DNA: TGTGCCAGCAGCTTACGGACAGGGCAGGCCGGGGAGCTGTTTTTT.

The chain recombines TRBV12-5 with TRBJ1-1; 10 bases line up with TRBD1. The length of the CDR3 is 18 residues. After removal of 0 bases from V and 5 bases from J, the junction contained 12 bases not matched to a gene. CDR1 LGHNT and CDR2 FRNRAP come from the germline V gene. CDR3 sequence: CASGLVLGQGETLTEAFF. The CDR3 DNA reads as TGTGCTAGTGGTTTGGTACTAGGACAGGGGGAAACCTTAACTGAAGCTTTCTTT.

V is TRBV11-3 and J is TRBJ2-7; possibly TRBD2 for D (6 bases). Germline V lookup: CDR1 SGHNT, CDR2 YENEEA. V was shortened by 5 bases and J by 2 bases, with 16 bases between the two germline ends. The CDR3 spans 15 residues. The CDR3 sequence is CASSGGRDRPYEQYF. The DNA of the CDR3 is TGTGCCAGCAGCGGAGGGCGGGACCGACCCTACGAGCAGTACTTC.

This chain uses TRBV19 with TRBJ1-1; the match to TRBD1 covers 8 bases. J gave up 6 bases and V 4 bases, and 10 bases lay outside the gene matches. Looked up from germline, CDR1 is LNHDA and CDR2 is SQIVND (reference sequence). The CDR3 spans 15 residues. CDR3 residues: CASSTTLRGRSEAFF. CDR3 nucleotide sequence: TGTGCCAGTAGTACTACGCTCAGGGGGCGATCTGAAGCTTTCTTT.

This sequence joins TRBV2 and TRBJ2-1, with TRBD2 matching 10 bases. The CDR3 extends over 15 amino acids. V was clipped by 4 bases and J by 4 bases; unmatched bases: 4. In germline, CDR1 is SNHLY, CDR2 FYNNEI. The CDR3 nucleotides are TGTGCCAGCAGTGCCGGGACTAGCGTTTACAATGAGCAGTTCTTC. This gives the protein CASSAGTSVYNEQFF.

This chain connects TRBV5-1 to TRBJ2-3; 10 bases agree with TRBD2. V shed 6 bases, J shed 4 bases, and the junction held 8 bases outside the gene matches. This CDR3 comprises 15 residues. Looked up from germline, CDR1 is SGHRS and CDR2 is YFSETQ. The CDR3 nucleotides read TGCGCCAGCAAACCGGGACTAGCGTATGCAGATACGCAGTATTTT. Its translation: CASKPGLAYADTQYF.

This clone was recorded only once. V is TRBV5-1 and J is TRBJ2-7; 14 bases fit TRBD2. Germline V gene sequence: CDR1 SGHRS, CDR2 YFSETQ. This CDR3 is 17 amino acids long. The J segment lost 3 bases and the V segment lost 3 bases, leaving 8 bases of the junction unmatched. CDR3 DNA: TGCGCCAGCAGCTATTACCCCGGGACTAGCGGGAGCTACGAGCAGTACTTC. This gives the protein CASSYYPGTSGSYEQYF.

V is TRBV7-9 and J is TRBJ2-1; TRBD2 matches at 10 bases. The germline CDR1 and CDR2 sequences are SEHNR and FQNEAQ (reference sequence). The CDR3 length is 15 residues. V trimming: 1 base; J trimming: 15 bases; junction bases outside the gene matches: 12. CDR3 nucleotides: TGTGCCAGCAGCTTAGGCCAGCGAGCGGGAGGGCCCCGGTTCTTC. It yields the protein CASSLGQRAGGPRFF. The variable domain in full, with the rest retrieved from reference TRBV7-9 and TRBJ2-1, is DTGVSQNPRHKITKRGQNVTFRCDPISEHNRLYWYRQTLGQGPEFLTYFQNEAQLEKSRLLSDRFSAERPKGSFSTLEIQRTEQGDSAMYLCASSLGQRAGGPRFFGPGTRLTVL.

The V gene is TRBV28, the J gene TRBJ2-7; perhaps TRBD2 as D (5 bases). With 7 bases removed from V and 0 bases from J, the gap between germline ends came to 7 bases. The CDR3 is 12 amino acids. Germline CDR1 and CDR2: MDHEN and SYDVKM. The CDR3 is CASTSSSYEQYF. DNA of the CDR3: TGTGCCAGCACTAGCAGCTCCTACGAGCAGTACTTC. Full variable domain (rest looked up from reference TRBV28 and TRBJ2-7): DVKVTQSSRYLVKRTGEKVFLECVQDMDHENMFWYRQDPGLGLRLIYFSYDVKMKEKGDIPEGYSVSREKKERFSLILESASTNQTSMYLCASTSSSYEQYFGPGTRLTVT.

The rearrangement links TRBV5-4 to TRBJ2-3, with D perhaps matching TRBD2 (5 bases). Germline lookup yields CDR1 SGHNT and CDR2 YYREEE (reference sequence). This CDR3 is 17 amino acids long. The germline V and J ends were trimmed by 4 bases and 4 bases, with 22 bases remaining between them. The CDR3 DNA follows: TGTGCCAGCAGCCAACGAAGAGCCGGGGTATTCCCAGATACGCAGTATTTT. Translating gives CASSQRRAGVFPDTQYF. Combining the CDR3 with reference TRBV5-4 and TRBJ2-3 gives the whole variable domain ETGVTQSPTHLIKTRGQQVTLRCSSQSGHNTVSWYQQALGQGPQFIFQYYREEENGRGNFPPRFSGLQFPNYSSELNVNALELDDSALYLCASSQRRAGVFPDTQYFGPGTRLTVL.

The rearrangement uses TRBV7-8 and TRBJ2-7; a possible D gene is TRBD2 (6 bases). Trimming removed 6 bases from V and 2 bases from J, with 8 bases in between. CDR1 and CDR2 from the germline V gene are SGHVS and FQNEAQ. The CDR3 totals 12 residues. The CDR3 DNA is TGTGCCAGCAGGGCGGGACCCTACGAGCAGTACTTC. Amino acid sequence: CASRAGPYEQYF.

V usage is TRBV27 and J usage is TRBJ2-1; D is ambiguous. This CDR3 has 17 amino acids. The V and J ends lost 1 base and 2 bases respectively, with 15 bases between them. Germline CDR1 and CDR2: MNHEY and SMNVEV (reference sequence). CDR3 amino acids: CASSLYREPSTYNEQFF. The DNA of the CDR3 is TGTGCCAGCAGTTTATACCGTGAGCCCTCCACCTACAATGAGCAGTTCTTC.

The rearrangement joins TRBV7-2 to TRBJ2-1, with a possible D match to TRBD2 (7 bases). The CDR3 runs to 15 residues. In germline, CDR1 is SGHTA, CDR2 FQGNSA. With 1 base removed from V and 4 bases from J, the gap between germline ends came to 11 bases. Written as DNA, the CDR3 is TGTGCCAGCAGCTTAGAGGGGGGGGGATACAATGAGCAGTTCTTC. Translated: CASSLEGGGYNEQFF.

The rearrangement uses TRBV27 and TRBJ1-2; perhaps TRBD1 as D (5 bases). Germline lookup yields CDR1 MNHEY and CDR2 SMNVEV (reference sequence). Trimming removed 6 bases from V and 4 bases from J, with 15 bases in between. The CDR3 sequence is 14 residues long. CDR3 in amino acids: CASRRHRPPYGYTF. For the CDR3, the DNA is TGTGCCAGCAGGAGGCACAGGCCCCCCTATGGCTACACCTTC.

This clone occurred once. The rearrangement joins TRBV28 to TRBJ2-1, with TRBD1 identical over 7 bases. The CDR3 length is 14 residues. V was pared by 5 bases and J by 6 bases, with 7 bases of the junction left unmatched. Germline V lookup: CDR1 MDHEN, CDR2 SYDVKM. The DNA of the CDR3 is TGTGCCAGCAGTGGGAGACAGGGATTCAATGAGCAGTTCTTC. Amino acids: CASSGRQGFNEQFF.

The rearrangement links TRBV29-1 to TRBJ2-5, with D perhaps matching TRBD2 (6 bases). The germline CDR1 and CDR2 sequences are SQVTM and ANQGSEA. V gave up 4 bases and J gave up 2 bases, with 17 bases separating them. The CDR3 runs 15 residues. In DNA, the CDR3 is TGCAGCGTTGGAGGTATGGGACGGGGGCAAGAGACCCAGTACTTC. This translates into CSVGGMGRGQETQYF.

The chain combines TRBV30 with TRBJ2-2; D remains unclear. The CDR3 loop spans 13 amino acids. Germline CDR1 is GTSNPN and CDR2 is SVGIG (reference sequence). V was cut by 0 bases and J by 1 base, with 3 bases left in between. The CDR3: CAWSVQNTGELFF. For the CDR3, the DNA is TGTGCCTGGAGTGTACAGAACACCGGGGAGCTGTTTTTT.

The chain is built from TRBV18 and TRBJ1-5; 9 bases are shared with TRBD1. J gave up 4 bases and V 2 bases, and 3 bases lay outside the gene matches. This CDR3 has 15 residues. CDR1 KGHSH and CDR2 LQKENI come from the germline V gene. The CDR3 DNA follows: TGTGCCAGCTCACCAGGGACAGGGAAGAATCAGCCCCAGCATTTT. This codes for CASSPGTGKNQPQHF.

The gene calls are TRBV15 and TRBJ1-4, with 8 bases identical to TRBD1. This CDR3 comprises 15 residues. V was pared by 5 bases and J by 4 bases, with 6 bases of the junction left unmatched. The V gene's germline CDR1 is LNHNV and CDR2 YYDKDF (reference sequence). This chain's CDR3 is CATSLLDRDNEKLFF. The CDR3 DNA reads TGTGCCACCAGCTTGTTGGACAGGGATAATGAAAAACTGTTTTTT.

The chain is built from TRBV5-1 and TRBJ2-2; D gene uncertain. Trimming took off 2 bases at V and 0 bases at J, with 5 bases between the two ends. The germline V gene encodes CDR1 SGHRS and CDR2 YFSETQ. The CDR3 sequence is 14 residues long. As DNA, the CDR3 is TGCGCCAGCAGCTTATCCGCGAACACCGGGGAGCTGTTTTTT. It translates to CASSLSANTGELFF.

This sequence joins TRBV5-1 and TRBJ2-7, with TRBD1 identical over 10 bases. V trimming: 5 bases; J trimming: 2 bases; junction bases outside the gene matches: 4. There are 14 residues in the CDR3. The germline CDR1 and CDR2 sequences are SGHRS and YFSETQ. The CDR3, as DNA: TGCGCCAGCAGTTCCGGGACAGGGGCCTACGAGCAGTACTTC. As protein: CASSSGTGAYEQYF.